This T cell receptor beta chain originates from a study of cytomegalovirus exposure and HLA in healthy donors. CDR1 and CDR2 (germline): SGHRS, YFSETQ. Trimming cost V 4 bases and J 10 bases, with 12 bases left between them. The CDR3 totals 13 residues. 13 Jbeta primers and 60 Vbeta primers were used for the PCR. Clones were sequenced by immunoSEQ multiplex PCR, and TCRdb holds only the in-frame ones, with some missing. The repertoire consists of 90,000 to 150,000 clones, with roughly three quarters occurring once and the leading ten covering 12%. The chain employs TRBV5-1 and TRBJ2-6; D perhaps matches TRBD1 (7 bases). This sequence originates from a woman aged 40 to 50 in good health and CMV-seropositive. Source material: PBMCs. The CDR3 region is CASSPGGRNVLTF. The CDR3 DNA is TGCGCCAGCAGCCCAGGGGGGAGAAACGTCCTGACTTTC.